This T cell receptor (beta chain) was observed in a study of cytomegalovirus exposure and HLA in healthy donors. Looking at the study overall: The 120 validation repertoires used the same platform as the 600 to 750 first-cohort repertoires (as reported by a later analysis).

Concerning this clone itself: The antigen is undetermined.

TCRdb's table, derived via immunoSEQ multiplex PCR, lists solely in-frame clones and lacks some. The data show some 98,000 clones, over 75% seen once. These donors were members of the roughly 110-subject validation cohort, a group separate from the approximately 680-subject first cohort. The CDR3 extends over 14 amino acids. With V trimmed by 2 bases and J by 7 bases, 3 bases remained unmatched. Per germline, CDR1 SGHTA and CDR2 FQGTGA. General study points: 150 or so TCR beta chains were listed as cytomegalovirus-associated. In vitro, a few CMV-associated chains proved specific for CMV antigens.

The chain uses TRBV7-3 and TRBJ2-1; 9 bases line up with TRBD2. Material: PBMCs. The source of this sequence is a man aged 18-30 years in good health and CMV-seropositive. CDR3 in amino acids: CASSLAGGLNEQFF. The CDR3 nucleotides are TGTGCCAGCAGCTTAGCGGGGGGGCTTAATGAGCAGTTCTTC. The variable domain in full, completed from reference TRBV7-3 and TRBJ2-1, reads GAGVSQTPSNKVTEKGKYVELRCDPISGHTALYWYRQSLGQGPEFLIYFQGTGAADDSGLPNDRFFAVRPEGSVSTLKIQRTERGDSAVYLCASSLAGGLNEQFFGPGTRLTVL.